This T cell receptor beta chain comes out of a study of T cells after somatic rescue of genetic block. This CDR3 region has 13 residues. V lost 6 bases to trimming and J lost 0 bases, with 8 bases between them. Germline V lookup: CDR1 MDHEN, CDR2 SYDVKM. Clones were read by immunoSEQ multiplex PCR, and TCRdb kept only the in-frame ones, dropping some. The sample holds 70,000 or so clones, roughly 90% seen once. This TCR was sampled from a middle-aged man. Sequencing was carried out using peripheral blood mononuclear cells (PBMCs). V and J are TRBV28 and TRBJ1-1; no clear D. This CDR3 is CASRDGLNTEAFF. CDR3 nucleotide sequence: TGTGCCAGCAGGGACGGCCTGAACACTGAAGCTTTCTTT.